Following are 27 T cell receptor beta chains from one sample sequenced in a study of blood T cell repertoires in COVID-19 (dated by TCRdb to about 2020). Library construction relied on the immunoSEQ multiplex PCR assay. TCRdb re-hosts the immuneACCESS table, in-frame sequences only. Its copies lack some clones; in the studies checked, an unresolved V gene accounts for under half of them, and the cause for the rest is not known. This sample comprises some 80,000 clones, approximately 80% of them detected only once. The biggest ten clones account for approximately 12% of the sample. Sequenced: peripheral blood. The receptors originated from a woman between 40 and 55 years old with active or convalescent COVID-19.

The chain links TRBV19 to TRBJ1-3; tentative D call: TRBD1 (6 bases). CDR1 and CDR2 (germline): LNHDA, SQIVND (reference sequence). V dropped 5 bases and J dropped 2 bases, with 7 bases sitting between them. CDR3 size: 13 residues. CDR3 loop: CASSQGPGNTIYF. The CDR3 nucleotides are TGTGCCAGTAGTCAGGGGCCTGGAAACACCATATATTTT.

In DNA form, the CDR3 reads TGCGCCAGCAGCTTGGGGACAACGTACCAAGAGACCCAGTACTTC. Its translation: CASSLGTTYQETQYF. The gene calls are TRBV5-1 and TRBJ2-5, with D perhaps TRBD1 (5 bases). Trimming pared 0 bases from V and 0 bases from J, leaving 9 bases between. Germline CDR1 reads SGHRS; CDR2 reads YFSETQ. CDR3 size: 15 residues.

The chain couples TRBV30 to TRBJ2-5, with 12 bases that match TRBD2. Trimming removed 3 bases from V and 2 bases from J; junction bases left unmatched: 7. This CDR3 region has 16 residues. Germline V lookup: CDR1 GTSNPN, CDR2 SVGIG (reference sequence). CDR3 amino acids: CAWSRWLAGGQETQYF. The CDR3, as DNA: TGTGCCTGGAGCCGGTGGCTAGCGGGGGGGCAAGAGACCCAGTACTTC.

The V call is TRBV19, the J call TRBJ2-3; D gene unclear. V was shortened by 2 bases and J by 8 bases, with 11 bases between the two germline ends. CDR1 is LNHDA, CDR2 SQIVND, per germline (reference sequence). This CDR3 comprises 13 residues. The CDR3 spells CASSITVTGTQYF. The CDR3 region has the DNA TGTGCCAGTAGTATAACCGTGACGGGTACGCAGTATTTT.

The V gene is TRBV10-1, the J gene TRBJ2-1; TRBD2 agrees at 9 bases. This CDR3 spans 15 amino acids. Germline V gene sequence: CDR1 WNHNN, CDR2 SYGVQD (reference sequence). The ends lost 5 bases at V and 4 bases at J; junction bases unmatched: 6. CDR3 bases: TGCGCCAGCAGTAGGGGAGCGGGAGGATACAATGAGCAGTTCTTC. Residues: CASSRGAGGYNEQFF.

The gene calls are TRBV7-9 and TRBJ2-1, with 12 positions matching TRBD2. The germline V gene has CDR1 SEHNR and CDR2 FQNEAQ (reference sequence). V shed 5 bases, J shed 7 bases, and the junction held 9 bases outside the gene matches. This CDR3 spans 16 amino acids. This CDR3 is CASSLRLAGVRNEQFF. The CDR3 bases are TGTGCCAGCAGCCTTAGACTAGCGGGAGTGAGGAATGAGCAGTTCTTC.

V usage is TRBV6-5 and J usage is TRBJ2-3, with a possible D match to TRBD2 (6 bases). V was clipped by 4 bases and J by 3 bases, with 11 bases between them. The CDR3 has 14 residues. Germline loops: CDR1 MNHEY, CDR2 SVGAGI. CDR3 sequence reads: CASSSAGGTDTQYF. The DNA of the CDR3 is TGTGCCAGCAGTTCTGCCGGGGGTACAGATACGCAGTATTTT.

The genes are TRBV5-4 and TRBJ1-1; a possible D gene is TRBD1 (5 bases). The germline gives CDR1 SGHNT, CDR2 YYREEE (reference sequence). The CDR3 totals 15 residues. The V end lost 0 bases, the J end lost 4 bases, and 13 bases lay between the germline ends. CDR3: CASSLVRGVGTEAFF. The CDR3 bases are TGTGCCAGCAGCTTGGTGCGGGGCGTTGGCACTGAAGCTTTCTTT. The entire variable domain, with the rest obtained from reference TRBV5-4 and TRBJ1-1, is as follows: ETGVTQSPTHLIKTRGQQVTLRCSSQSGHNTVSWYQQALGQGPQFIFQYYREEENGRGNFPPRFSGLQFPNYSSELNVNALELDDSALYLCASSLVRGVGTEAFFGQGTRLTVV.

The chain employs TRBV7-2 and TRBJ2-3; TRBD2 matches 10 bases. CDR1 and CDR2 from the germline V gene are SGHTA and FQGNSA. With 1 base clipped from V and 6 bases from J, the junction kept 13 bases outside the gene matches. This CDR3 comprises 18 residues. For the CDR3, the DNA is TGTGCCAGCAGCTTAGTTGGAGCGGGGGGGCCTCTGGTGGATACGCAGTATTTT. Its protein product is CASSLVGAGGPLVDTQYF.

There are a few counts of this clone. Distinct nucleotide sequences in the sample also encode this CDR3. This sequence joins TRBV18 and TRBJ1-2; TRBD1 agrees at 8 bases. Trimming at V came to 6 bases and at J to 6 bases, leaving 3 bases not matched to a gene. Germline lookup yields CDR1 KGHSH and CDR2 LQKENI. There are 12 residues in the CDR3. CDR3 loop: CASSPGGDGYTF. In DNA form, the CDR3 reads TGTGCCAGCTCCCCAGGGGGCGATGGCTACACCTTC.

This clone was recorded only once. The chain employs TRBV12-3 or TRBV12-4 and TRBJ2-7; D may be TRBD1 (6 bases). Deletions cut 5 bases from V and 1 base from J, with 9 bases between. This CDR3 region has 13 residues. CDR3 sequence reads: CASSEGTSYEQYF. The CDR3 DNA reads as TGTGCCAGCAGTGAGGGGACATCCTACGAGCAGTACTTC.

The chain employs TRBV7-2 and TRBJ2-1; tentatively, D is TRBD2 (7 bases). The V gene lost 1 base and the J gene lost 4 bases, with 14 bases spanning the gap. The CDR3 sequence is 16 residues long. The germline CDR1 and CDR2 sequences are SGHTA and FQGNSA. The CDR3 here is CASSLVGGLTYNEQFF. The CDR3 nucleotides are TGTGCCAGCAGCTTAGTCGGGGGGCTTACTTACAATGAGCAGTTCTTC.

The chain couples TRBV18 to TRBJ2-3; D is unresolved. Germline V gives CDR1 KGHSH, CDR2 LQKENI. Trimming removed 5 bases at V and 0 bases at J, with 9 bases between. The CDR3 consists of 14 residues. CDR3 protein: CASSEQSSTDTQYF. In DNA, the CDR3 is TGTGCCAGCTCAGAACAGTCTAGCACAGATACGCAGTATTTT.

This rearrangement joins TRBV28 to TRBJ2-7, with D maybe TRBD2 (5 bases). The CDR3 spans 14 residues. The V end lost 4 bases, the J end lost 4 bases, and 14 bases lay between the germline ends. Looked up from germline, CDR1 is MDHEN and CDR2 is SYDVKM. CDR3 nucleotide sequence: TGTGCCAGCAGTTACCAGCGGCATTCTTACGAGCAGTACTTC. This sequence encodes CASSYQRHSYEQYF.

The V and J genes are TRBV28 and TRBJ1-1, with TRBD1 as a possible D gene (5 bases). V lost 6 bases and J lost 5, with 13 bases in between. CDR1 is MDHEN, CDR2 SYDVKM, per germline. The CDR3 is 13 residues long. CDR3 residues: CASRRAGGTEAFF. CDR3 nucleotides: TGTGCCAGCAGAAGGGCCGGGGGGACTGAAGCTTTCTTT.

The chain joins TRBV6-5 to TRBJ1-2; 8 nucleotides match TRBD1. Germline CDR1 and CDR2: MNHEY and SVGAGI. Losses at the gene ends were 4 bases for V and 7 bases for J; bases not matched to a gene: 8. The CDR3 contains 14 residues. CDR3 protein: CASSSDRGGGGYTF. CDR3 DNA sequence: TGTGCCAGCAGTTCTGACAGGGGCGGGGGTGGCTACACCTTC.

This sequence joins TRBV15 and TRBJ2-3, with a weak D call TRBD1 (6 bases). This CDR3 has 16 amino acids. With 1 base removed from V and 1 base from J, the gap between germline ends came to 12 bases. Germline V gives CDR1 LNHNV, CDR2 YYDKDF (reference sequence). CDR3 region: CATSRGGDTRTDTQYF. The DNA of the CDR3 is TGTGCCACCAGCAGAGGAGGGGACACCCGCACAGATACGCAGTATTTT.

This clone was detected once. V and J are TRBV24-1 and TRBJ2-1; D gene unclear. Germline V gene sequence: CDR1 KGHDR, CDR2 SFDVKD. The CDR3 totals 16 residues. V dropped 3 bases and J dropped 9 bases, with 20 bases sitting between them. The chain's CDR3 is CATSDHPAQARVEQFF. The DNA for the CDR3 is TGTGCCACCAGTGATCACCCGGCGCAGGCCCGAGTTGAGCAGTTCTTC.

This chain links TRBV28 with TRBJ1-6; perhaps TRBD1 as D (5 bases). V lost 0 bases to trimming and J lost 6 bases, with 6 bases between them. The CDR3 is 14 residues long. Germline values: CDR1 MDHEN, CDR2 SYDVKM. The chain's CDR3 is CASSLWGGNSPLHF. The CDR3 DNA reads TGTGCCAGCAGTTTATGGGGGGGTAATTCACCCCTCCACTTT. Full variable domain (missing parts from reference TRBV28 and TRBJ1-6): DVKVTQSSRYLVKRTGEKVFLECVQDMDHENMFWYRQDPGLGLRLIYFSYDVKMKEKGDIPEGYSVSREKKERFSLILESASTNQTSMYLCASSLWGGNSPLHFGNGTRLTVT.

This clone was found once. The V call is TRBV7-9, the J call TRBJ2-5, with 11 bases identical to TRBD2. Germline CDR1 and CDR2: SEHNR and FQNEAQ (reference sequence). The CDR3 loop spans 16 amino acids. Trimming removed 1 base from V and 6 bases from J; junction bases left unmatched: 7. CDR3 region: CASSLVTSGSRQTQYF. The CDR3 nucleotides read TGTGCCAGCAGCTTAGTTACTAGCGGGAGCCGACAGACCCAGTACTTC.

V gene TRBV28 combines with J gene TRBJ2-7, with 10 bases that match TRBD2. The germline V gene encodes CDR1 MDHEN and CDR2 SYDVKM. V gave up 7 bases and J gave up 4 bases; unmatched junction bases: 16. The CDR3 contains 17 residues. CDR3 sequence (DNA): TGTGCCAGCAAGAATAGTCCAGCGGGAGGGCGCCCTTACGAGCAGTACTTC. It codes for CASKNSPAGGRPYEQYF.

This clone turned up a few times. The chain couples TRBV18 to TRBJ1-1, with D perhaps matching TRBD1 (6 bases). V was cut by 3 bases and J by 3 bases, with 14 bases left in between. This CDR3 has 15 amino acids. CDR1 KGHSH and CDR2 LQKENI come from the germline V gene. CDR3 in amino acids: CASSPQRGGDTEAFF. As DNA, the CDR3 is TGTGCCAGCTCACCCCAAAGGGGGGGAGACACTGAAGCTTTCTTT.

The chain combines TRBV15 with TRBJ1-4; 9 nucleotides match TRBD1. Germline CDR1 and CDR2: LNHNV and YYDKDF (reference sequence). The ends lost 2 bases at V and 8 bases at J; junction bases unmatched: 9. The CDR3 contains 16 residues. CDR3 sequence: CATSRPGTGRREKLFF. For the CDR3, the DNA is TGTGCCACCAGCAGACCGGGGACAGGGAGAAGAGAAAAACTGTTTTTT.

The rearrangement uses TRBV6-5 and TRBJ2-1; TRBD1 matches 8 bases. The germline V gene has CDR1 MNHEY and CDR2 SVGAGI. The V gene end was trimmed by 2 bases and the J gene end by 5 bases; junction bases not matched to a gene: 5. The CDR3 has 15 amino acids. The CDR3 protein is CASSYRTGLDNEQFF. The DNA of the CDR3 is TGTGCCAGCAGTTACCGGACAGGGCTGGACAATGAGCAGTTCTTC.

The rearrangement joins TRBV19 to TRBJ2-1; 8 bases match TRBD2. V was clipped by 6 bases and J by 7 bases; unmatched bases: 11. Per germline, CDR1 LNHDA and CDR2 SQIVND (reference sequence). The CDR3 runs 15 residues. The CDR3, as DNA: TGTGCCAGTAGAAGCGGGAGTTATACCAAGAATGAGCAGTTCTTC. Amino acid sequence: CASRSGSYTKNEQFF.

As regards this clone: This sample includes further DNA sequences coding for the same CDR3. V usage is TRBV7-9 and J usage is TRBJ1-1; tentative D call: TRBD1 (5 bases). This CDR3 has 11 amino acids. Trimming took off 1 base at V and 10 bases at J, with 7 bases between the two ends. Germline loops: CDR1 SEHNR, CDR2 FQNEAQ (reference sequence). DNA for the CDR3: TGTGCCAGCAGCTTAGAGCAGGGAGCTTTCTTT. Its protein is CASSLEQGAFF.

This clone was recorded once. In nucleotides, the CDR3 is TGTGCCAGTAGTATACCTTGGCAGTACTATGGCTACACCTTC. As protein: CASSIPWQYYGYTF. V gene TRBV19 combines with J gene TRBJ1-2; D gene uncertain. The V and J ends lost 2 bases and 3 bases respectively, with 10 bases between them. CDR1 is LNHDA, CDR2 SQIVND, per germline (reference sequence). The CDR3 is 14 amino acids.